These 11 T cell receptor beta chains were sequenced from one sample in a study of shared clonotypes between healthy human individuals. The table came from immunoSEQ multiplex PCR; TCRdb's copy has only in-frame clones and leaves some out. The sample has 950,000 to 1,100,000 clones, approximately 72% seen once. Sequenced: memory CD4+ T cells sorted from blood. The subset was: CD45RA-negative fraction. The receptors here all came from a man aged 18 to 29 in good health.

This rearrangement joins TRBV7-6 to TRBJ2-2; no definite D call. The CDR3 runs 15 residues. Germline CDR1 reads SGHVS; CDR2 reads FNYEAQ. Trimming took 3 bases from V and 4 from J, leaving 12 bases between them. As DNA, the CDR3 is TGTGCCAGCAGCTTCTCGTGGGTGGGCACCGGGGAGCTGTTTTTT. Its translation is CASSFSWVGTGELFF. Based on the CDR3 plus reference TRBV7-6 and TRBJ2-2, the full variable domain is GAGVSQSPRYKVTKRGQDVALRCDPISGHVSLYWYRQALGQGPEFLTYFNYEAQQDKSGLPNDRFSAERPEGSISTLTIQRTEQRDSAMYRCASSFSWVGTGELFFGEGSRLTVL.

The V call is TRBV2, the J call TRBJ2-7; possible D gene TRBD2, 6 bases. CDR1 SNHLY and CDR2 FYNNEI come from the germline V gene. V lost 2 bases, J lost 10 bases, and 18 bases lay in between. The CDR3 has 14 residues. This CDR3 is CASSETGTGYHQYF. The DNA of the CDR3 is TGTGCCAGCAGTGAAACCGGGACTGGATATCACCAGTACTTC.

This chain links TRBV7-2 with TRBJ2-2; TRBD2 might be the D (6 bases). Trimming removed 5 bases at V and 4 bases at J, with 14 bases between. The CDR3 extends over 15 amino acids. The germline V gene has CDR1 SGHTA and CDR2 FQGNSA. The CDR3 region has the DNA TGTGCCAGCAGCCCCAGGGACTGGGGCACCGGGGAGCTGTTTTTT. Its translation is CASSPRDWGTGELFF.

This clone appeared a single time. Other DNA sequences within the sample encode an identical CDR3. V usage is TRBV2 and J usage is TRBJ2-3, with 11 bases matching TRBD2. Trimming removed 4 bases from V and 3 bases from J; junction bases left unmatched: 3. Germline V gives CDR1 SNHLY, CDR2 FYNNEI. There are 15 residues in the CDR3. The CDR3 loop is CASSVRTSGTDTQYF. CDR3 nucleotide sequence: TGTGCCAGCAGTGTTAGGACTAGCGGGACAGATACGCAGTATTTT.

The CDR3 region is CAWSVVTGTHGYTF. In DNA form, the CDR3 reads TGTGCCTGGAGTGTTGTTACAGGAACTCATGGCTACACCTTC. The chain has TRBV30 and TRBJ1-2; possibly TRBD1 for D (5 bases). The CDR3 consists of 14 residues. V lost 0 bases and J lost 6, with 14 bases in between. From germline, CDR1 is GTSNPN and CDR2 SVGIG (reference sequence). Full variable domain (outside the CDR3, taken from reference TRBV30 and TRBJ1-2): SQTIHQWPATLVQPVGSPLSLECTVEGTSNPNLYWYRQAAGRGLQLLFYSVGIGQISSEVPQNLSASRPQDRQFILSSKKLLLSDSGFYLCAWSVVTGTHGYTFGSGTRLTVV.

This clone came up once. The rearrangement links TRBV14 to TRBJ2-7; tentatively, D is TRBD1 (6 bases). The CDR3 is made up of 14 amino acids. In germline, CDR1 is SGHDN, CDR2 FVKESK. V was shortened by 4 bases and J by 3 bases, with 13 bases between the two germline ends. CDR3 protein: CASSRRDRNYEQYF. In DNA, the CDR3 is TGTGCCAGCAGCCGGAGAGACAGGAACTACGAGCAGTACTTC.

The V gene is TRBV28, the J gene TRBJ2-5; tentatively, D is TRBD2 (6 bases). Germline CDR1 is MDHEN and CDR2 is SYDVKM. This CDR3 is built from 14 residues. V was clipped by 6 bases and J by 5 bases, with 16 bases between them. The CDR3 DNA sequence: TGTGCCAGCAGCTCCGTCGGGGGAAGGGAGACCCAGTACTTC. This translates into CASSSVGGRETQYF. The variable domain in full, with the rest retrieved from reference TRBV28 and TRBJ2-5, is DVKVTQSSRYLVKRTGEKVFLECVQDMDHENMFWYRQDPGLGLRLIYFSYDVKMKEKGDIPEGYSVSREKKERFSLILESASTNQTSMYLCASSSVGGRETQYFGPGTRLLVL.

The CDR3 bases are TGCGCCAGCAGCTTGGGCAGGGACGGGGGCTACACCTTC. Translation gives CASSLGRDGGYTF. The chain is built from TRBV5-1 and TRBJ1-2; weak D call: TRBD1 (5 bases). With 0 bases removed from V and 8 bases from J, the gap between germline ends came to 11 bases. This CDR3 is 13 amino acids long. The germline CDR1 and CDR2 sequences are SGHRS and YFSETQ.

The rearrangement links TRBV2 to TRBJ2-3, with 10 bases identical to TRBD2. The CDR3 is 15 residues long. V gave up 5 bases and J gave up 7 bases; unmatched junction bases: 9. Germline loops: CDR1 SNHLY, CDR2 FYNNEI. CDR3 coding DNA: TGTGCCAGCAGTCTCAAGCGGGGGGGCCTGAATACGCAGTATTTT. Its translation is CASSLKRGGLNTQYF. Together with reference TRBV2 and TRBJ2-3, the CDR3 gives the full variable domain: EPEVTQTPSHQVTQMGQEVILRCVPISNHLYFYWYRQILGQKVEFLVSFYNNEISEKSEIFDDQFSVERPDGSNFTLKIRSTKLEDSAMYFCASSLKRGGLNTQYFGPGTRLTVL.

As regards this clone: A far larger clone is just one base off, so this is likely a read error. This specimen includes other DNA sequences encoding the same CDR3. This chain joins TRBV10-3 and TRBJ1-1, with no clear D. CDR1 is ENHRY, CDR2 SYGVKD, per germline. The CDR3 covers 12 residues. CDR3 in DNA: TGTGCCAACAGAGGGAAGAACACTGAGGCTTTCTTT. It is translated as CANRGKNTEAFF.

The rearrangement links TRBV6-5 to TRBJ2-7; D unclear. Germline loops: CDR1 MNHEY, CDR2 SVGAGI. This CDR3 is 15 amino acids long. V lost 0 bases and J 4 bases, leaving 13 bases between the germline ends. CDR3 sequence (DNA): TGTGCCAGCAGTTACTCGATGGACCGATTTTACGAGCAGTACTTC. Amino acids: CASSYSMDRFYEQYF.